This T cell receptor beta chain was identified in a study of radiotherapy plus CTLA-4 blockade in lung cancer. Overall study context: Overall, approximately 19% of patients showed an objective response, while 31% attained disease control.

Germline loops: CDR1 PRHDT, CDR2 FYEKMQ (reference sequence). The CDR3 has 17 residues. Trimming cost V 3 bases and J 2 bases, with 20 bases left between them. Focal radiation plus CTLA-4 blockade with ipilimumab was given to patients with chemo-refractory metastatic non-small-cell lung cancer. Whole-study findings and limits: In blood, early T cell clone dynamics reportedly predicted response best, together with interferon-beta. Expansion in blood of tumor-derived TCR clones was seen after radiotherapy plus ipilimumab.

Sequenced by immunoSEQ multiplex PCR; TCRdb stores in-frame clones only, minus some. This sample has approximately 77,000 clones, with about 84% found just once. As concerns this clone: Its antigen is not known.

Sequenced material: peripheral blood, taken from a patient treated with radiotherapy plus ipilimumab. The receptor's source is a human donor with non-small cell lung cancer who had stable disease on radiotherapy plus ipilimumab. This rearrangement joins TRBV13 to TRBJ2-7; possibly TRBD2 for D (5 bases). The CDR3 DNA is TGTGCCAGCAGCTTCCGAGTTGCGAGGGATGGGGCCTACGAGCAGTACTTC. Translation: CASSFRVARDGAYEQYF.